This T cell receptor beta chain was retrieved from a study of Graves' ophthalmopathy and Graves' hyperthyroidism. Investigators amplified TCR beta CDR3 regions from RNA transcripts. RT-PCR in the first round used HTBI primers; a second-round multiplex PCR followed. Each CDR3 protein gets one entry after TCRdb re-called the multiplex PCR reads with MiXCR. Of some 250,000 distinct CDR3 sequences in the sample, roughly 50% are singletons; the top ten hold approximately 51%. V lost 5 bases, J lost 1 base, and 8 bases stayed unmatched. The CDR3 length is 16 residues. CDR1 is ENHRY, CDR2 SYGVKD, per germline. This clonotype occurred once.

The specimen was peripheral blood. The receptor was derived from an adult man with Graves' ophthalmopathy. The chain recombines TRBV10-3 with TRBJ2-7; 10 bases agree with TRBD2. The chain's CDR3 is CAISTSSGRGSYEQYF. The DNA for the CDR3 is TGTGCCATCAGTACCTCTAGCGGGAGAGGGTCCTACGAGCAGTACTTC.